This entry is about one TCR beta chain. Which antigen it targets is not known. Qualities for individual bases were not recorded, and no much larger clone is one base off. The time point label on this specimen signifies: week 11, during vaccination. Each vaccine dose, consisting of 300 ug of a 20-mer mutant IDH1 peptide in Montanide, was administered subcutaneously with topical imiquimod. Donors had newly diagnosed WHO grade 3 or 4 IDH1-mutant astrocytomas with loss of nuclear ATRX. The samples were drawn from NOA16, a multicentre, single-arm, open-label phase I trial in Germany that tested a mutant IDH1 peptide vaccine in humans for the first time. Genomic DNA for TCRB sequencing was isolated from EDTA blood with the DNeasy Blood and Tissue Kit. V is reduced by 2 bases and J by 5 bases, leaving a spacing of 18 bases between them. The CDR3 runs 16 residues from the cysteine to the phenylalanine. Only the CDR3 part of the read is kept: 48 bases, read in frame from the first base. According to the germline V gene (reference sequence), CDR1 reads LNHDA and CDR2 reads SQIVND.

The sample is drawn from a study of a mutant IDH1 vaccine in newly diagnosed glioma (dated by TCRdb to about 2021). In the study overall: Patients received eight vaccinations in weeks 1, 3, 5, 7, 11, 15, 19 and 23, corresponding to visits V03 through V10. Vaccination began 4-6 weeks after radiotherapy alone, or alongside temozolomide cycles in the chemotherapy-containing groups. Of the 25 to 40 treated patients, about 60% were male and about 40% were female, and the mean age was 40.4 years. Prior to enrollment, standard therapy consisting of radiotherapy alone, temozolomide alone, or radiochemotherapy with temozolomide had been administered to patients, with the combination being received by most patients. Six visits were used for peripheral blood collection: V03 (baseline), V05, V07, V10, V12 and V13. For exploratory analyses, longitudinal TCRB deep sequencing was carried out in about 25 treated patients wherever samples were available. The paper as a whole reports these results and caveats: Across multiple MHC alleles, vaccine-induced immune responses were seen in 93.3% of patients. It was noted by the authors that analyses of patient blood samples could not be reproduced owing to sample limitations. No apparent relationship was observed between pseudoprogression and alterations in the top peripheral T cell clonotypes detected by TCRB sequencing. PBMC samples for TCRB deep sequencing were selected based on availability.

Receptor libraries were prepared by the immunoSEQ multiplex PCR assay. Rearranged TCR beta chain sequences were amplified using the hsTCRB Kit according to the manufacturer's protocol. TCRB libraries were sequenced on an Illumina MiSeq. The authors' pipeline ran thus. The kit vendor's proprietary platform handled demultiplexing, trimming and gene mapping. The clones in this table, taken by TCRdb from immuneACCESS, are in-frame only. Not every clone is retained; where verified, under half of the shortfall comes from an unresolved V gene, and the cause of the rest is unknown. That table furnishes V, J and clone size, whereas the DNA furnished D and trimming. Counted in this sample were roughly 110,000 clones; under 90% of them appeared once. 0.6% to 0.7% of the sample is taken by the ten largest.

This material consisted of PBMCs, taken from a glioma patient whose treatment included an IDH1 peptide vaccine. The rearranged segments are TRBV19 and TRBJ2-5; a tentative D match to TRBD2 spans 6 bases. The sequence was obtained from a woman in her forties or fifties with glioma. This receptor carries the CDR3 CASSIISGGNPETQYF. Read as DNA, the sequence is TGTGCCAGTAGTATAATAAGCGGCGGGAACCCTGAGACCCAGTACTTC.